Ten or more counts support the clone carrying this T cell receptor (beta chain). Its target is not known. Germline loops: CDR1 MGHRA, CDR2 YSYEKL. V was clipped by 3 bases and J by 4 bases, with 15 bases between them. CDR3 length equals 15 residues. The authors sequenced patients whose flow cytometry had shown CD8+CD57+ cell expansion. By the time of blood sampling, patients had still received no therapy. Genomic DNA was employed as the template in profiling TCR beta VDJ and CDR3. In TCRdb, the reads were re-called with MiXCR into one record per CDR3 protein. Of fewer than 250,000 distinct CDR3 sequences in the sample, around half were seen once. This specimen comes from a study of CD8+CD57+ T cells in acquired aplastic anemia. Across the study: The DNA of sorted CD4+ and CD8+ cells averaged roughly 3 ug. Study results and limitations: Significant differences in CD8+ Simpson's diversity were not observed between patients and controls.

Sequencing was done on a sample of sorted CD4+, CD8+, or CD8+CD57+ T cells (not recorded which) from PBMCs. V is TRBV4-1 and J is TRBJ1-1; weak D call: TRBD1 (5 bases). The receptor was derived from a human donor with aplastic anemia. Here the CDR3 DNA reads TGCGCCAGCAGCCACGCTGACTGGGGGAGCACTGAAGCTTTCTTT. Translated, it gives CASSHADWGSTEAFF.